The clone carrying this T cell receptor (beta chain) occurred many times. No antigen is known for it. The sequenced fragment ends 3 residues before the CDR3 boundary, so the rest is inferred from the germline J gene. Germline V lookup: CDR1 LNHDA, CDR2 SQIVND (reference sequence). The germline V and J ends were trimmed by 3 bases and 5 bases, with 14 bases remaining between them. CDR3 length: 14 residues. The data are from a study of T cell clonality in common variable immunodeficiency. The study's findings and limits: Authors noted CVID clonality's cause needs subpopulation repertoire sequencing. Compared with controls, CVID subjects had fewer shared TCRbeta clones. TCRbeta clonality was increased in CVID versus healthy controls.

Donors gave roughly 4.5 to 8.5 ml heparinized peripheral whole blood. Data came from immunoSEQ multiplex PCR; TCRdb stores just in-frame clones and leaves some out. This sample includes tens of thousands of clones with no singletons; its ten biggest clones take up over 9%. The chain combines TRBV19 with TRBJ2-7, with D maybe TRBD1 (5 bases). Source material: peripheral blood mononuclear cells. The TCR comes from a person between 18 and 69 years old in good health. Here the CDR3 reads CASSIGATANEQYF. CDR3 DNA (partial): TGTGCCAGTAGTATTGGGGCCACCGCCAACGAG.